A selection of T cell receptor beta chains follows, all from one sample in a study of Ad26.COV2.S vaccination and SARS-CoV-2 variants. Measured with immunoSEQ multiplex PCR; TCRdb has only the in-frame clones, and not every one. The data contain roughly 400,000 clones, about 89% of them singletons. The source material was peripheral blood, sampled in a trial of Ad26.COV2.S vaccine versus placebo. The receptor source for this set is a person aged 18-60 years who received the Ad26.COV2.S COVID-19 vaccine or a placebo. CDR3s include the opening cysteine and the closing phenylalanine or tryptophan. Each record gives: D gene, V gene, J gene, clone size, CDR3 DNA, CDR3 protein. A D gene is named only where the DNA matches it firmly. Not all rows give a size; the values are once, few, many and, for expanded clones, a class.

D: -
V: TRBV28
J: TRBJ1-6
size: -
DNA: TGTGCCAGCAGTTTTACGGCAAGGGATTCACCCCTCCACTTT
CDR3: CASSFTARDSPLHF

D: -
V: TRBV29-1
J: TRBJ2-3
size: -
DNA: TGCAGCGTTGACGGGGGGCTCGGAGGAAGCACAGATACGCAGTATTTT
CDR3: CSVDGGLGGSTDTQYF

D: -
V: TRBV6-5
J: TRBJ2-7
size: -
DNA: TGTGCCAGCTCCAACTCCTACGAGCAGTACTTC
CDR3: CASSNSYEQYF

D: -
V: TRBV3-1/TRBV3-2
J: TRBJ2-1
size: once
DNA: TGTGCCAGCAGCCAAGGGGGAGACAATGAGCAGTTCTTC
CDR3: CASSQGGDNEQFF

D: TRBD1
V: TRBV7-9
J: TRBJ1-2
size: -
DNA: TGTGCCAGCAGCGGACGGACAGGCTTTGGCTATGGCTACACCTTC
CDR3: CASSGRTGFGYGYTF

D: -
V: TRBV7-6
J: TRBJ2-1
size: -
DNA: TGTGCCAGCAGCTTGGAAGCGGATTTATCCTACAATGAGCAGTTCTTC
CDR3: CASSLEADLSYNEQFF

D: -
V: TRBV5-1
J: TRBJ1-6
size: -
DNA: TGCGCCAGCAGCCCTGGGACGGAGGATCGGTCACCCCTCCACTTT
CDR3: CASSPGTEDRSPLHF

D: TRBD1
V: TRBV10-3
J: TRBJ1-5
size: -
DNA: TGTGCCATCAGTGACCGGGACAGGGGTGATCAGCCCCAGCATTTT
CDR3: CAISDRDRGDQPQHF

D: -
V: TRBV4-1
J: TRBJ2-7
size: -
DNA: TGCGCCAGCAGGAACCTCGGGACGACGTACGAGCAGTACTTC
CDR3: CASRNLGTTYEQYF

D: TRBD2
V: TRBV29-1
J: TRBJ2-3
size: -
DNA: TGCAGCGGTTTAACTAGCGGAACTAGCACAGATACGCAGTATTTT
CDR3: CSGLTSGTSTDTQYF

D: -
V: TRBV5-6
J: TRBJ2-5
size: -
DNA: TGTGCCAGCAGCTTGCAGGGGAGAGAGACCCAGTACTTC
CDR3: CASSLQGRETQYF

D: TRBD1
V: TRBV5-1
J: TRBJ1-3
size: -
DNA: TGCGCCAGCAGCTTAGCGAAGTCCACAGGGGTTCTTGGAAACACCATATATTTT
CDR3: CASSLAKSTGVLGNTIYF

D: TRBD2
V: TRBV28
J: TRBJ2-7
size: -
DNA: TGTGCCAGCAGTTCTACTAGCGGGAGGCCTTACGAGCAGTACTTC
CDR3: CASSSTSGRPYEQYF

D: -
V: TRBV6-1
J: TRBJ2-5
size: -
DNA: TGTGCCAGCAGTCCGGCGGGGTATCAAGAGACCCAGTACTTC
CDR3: CASSPAGYQETQYF

D: -
V: TRBV5-5
J: TRBJ1-5
size: -
DNA: TGTGCCAGCAGCTTGGTAAACAGTATGAGTCAGCCCCAGCATTTT
CDR3: CASSLVNSMSQPQHF

D: TRBD2
V: TRBV5-8
J: TRBJ2-1
size: -
DNA: TGTGCCAGCAGAGGGACTAGCGGGAGCTTCTCCTACAATGAGCAGTTCTTC
CDR3: CASRGTSGSFSYNEQFF